These 25 T cell receptor beta chains were sequenced from one sample in a study of cytomegalovirus exposure and HLA in healthy donors. Data came from immunoSEQ multiplex PCR; TCRdb stores just in-frame clones and leaves some out. The sample records around 100,000 clones, around 85% being singletons. Sequencing was carried out using PBMCs. Every receptor here comes from a man younger than 35 in good health and CMV-seropositive.

The chain is built from TRBV28 and TRBJ1-5, with 9 bases matching TRBD1. Germline values: CDR1 MDHEN, CDR2 SYDVKM. CDR3 size: 16 residues. V lost 6 bases and J lost 4; bases outside the gene matches: 10. This chain's CDR3 is CASRGRWDRANQPQHF. Written as DNA, the CDR3 is TGTGCCAGCAGGGGTAGGTGGGACAGGGCTAATCAGCCCCAGCATTTT.

In this sample, this clone turned up a few times. J is TRBJ2-1 and V is TRBV14, with 14 bases identical to TRBD2. Germline assignment: CDR1 SGHDN and CDR2 FVKESK. V lost 4 bases and J lost 3; bases outside the gene matches: 5. The CDR3 is made up of 17 amino acids. The chain's CDR3 is CASSPRTSGRFYNEQFF. CDR3 sequence (DNA): TGTGCCAGCAGCCCCCGGACTAGCGGGAGGTTCTACAATGAGCAGTTCTTC.

The gene calls are TRBV11-1 and TRBJ2-1, with D unclear. Germline V gene data show CDR1 as SGHAT and CDR2 as FQDESV (reference sequence). Deletions cut 5 bases from V and 10 bases from J, with 12 bases between. The CDR3 contains 12 residues. CDR3 region: CASSQTRGEQFF. Written as DNA, the CDR3 is TGTGCCAGCAGCCAGACCAGAGGCGAGCAGTTCTTC. Complete variable domain (other parts from reference TRBV11-1 and TRBJ2-1): EAEVAQSPRYKITEKSQAVAFWCDPISGHATLYWYRQILGQGPELLVQFQDESVVDDSQLPKDRFSAERLKGVDSTLKIQPAELGDSAMYLCASSQTRGEQFFGPGTRLTVL.

This clone was counted once. The sample contains more than one DNA sequence encoding this CDR3. The gene calls are TRBV5-6 and TRBJ2-2; D might be TRBD1 (5 bases). Trimming took 2 bases from V and 6 from J, leaving 8 bases between them. CDR1 is SGHDT, CDR2 YYEEEE, per germline. The CDR3 runs 13 residues. The CDR3 region is CASSLGVPGELFF. For the CDR3, the DNA is TGTGCCAGCAGCTTAGGGGTTCCCGGGGAGCTGTTTTTT.

The chain links TRBV19 to TRBJ2-6; possible D gene TRBD2, 7 bases. V was trimmed by 2 bases and J by 0 bases, leaving 14 bases between them. CDR1 is LNHDA and CDR2 is SQIVND in the germline V gene (reference sequence). The CDR3 has 18 residues. CDR3 DNA: TGTGCCAGTAGTATATTGGCGGGGGCCCTCTCTGGGGCCAACGTCCTGACTTTC. It codes for CASSILAGALSGANVLTF.

The chain links TRBV5-8 to TRBJ1-4; no clear D gene. Per the germline V gene, CDR1 is SGHTS and CDR2 is YDEGEE. This CDR3 has 16 residues. With 4 bases removed from V and 3 bases from J, the gap between germline ends came to 16 bases. The CDR3, as DNA: TGTGCCAGCAGCCCTGAATGGACTCGGGCTAATGAAAAACTGTTTTTT. This sequence encodes CASSPEWTRANEKLFF.

In its sample, this clone was seen once. The chain has TRBV5-6 and TRBJ2-1, with 9 nucleotides matching TRBD1. This CDR3 spans 17 amino acids. CDR1 is SGHDT and CDR2 is YYEEEE in the germline V gene. The V gene end was trimmed by 0 bases and the J gene end by 2 bases; junction bases not matched to a gene: 6. As DNA, the CDR3 is TGTGCCAGCAGCTTGGGGACAGGGGCAAGCCCCTACAATGAGCAGTTCTTC. Translation: CASSLGTGASPYNEQFF.

This rearrangement joins TRBV5-1 to TRBJ2-7; D not resolved. Germline CDR1 is SGHRS and CDR2 is YFSETQ. The CDR3 consists of 11 residues. The V and J ends lost 0 bases and 5 bases respectively, with 3 bases between them. The CDR3 sequence: CASSLGHEQYF. The CDR3 DNA reads as TGCGCCAGCAGCTTGGGGCACGAGCAGTACTTC. The variable domain in full, with the rest retrieved from reference TRBV5-1 and TRBJ2-7, is KAGVTQTPRYLIKTRGQQVTLSCSPISGHRSVSWYQQTPGQGLQFLFEYFSETQRNKGNFPGRFSGRQFSNSRSEMNVSTLELGDSALYLCASSLGHEQYFGPGTRLTVT.

V usage is TRBV12-5 and J usage is TRBJ2-2, with TRBD1 matching 12 bases. Germline trimming cut 2 bases from V and 7 bases from J; bases unmatched to any gene: 5. The germline V gene encodes CDR1 LGHNT and CDR2 FRNRAP. The CDR3 sequence is 16 residues long. In DNA, the CDR3 is TGTGCTAGTGGTTTGCACCGGGACAGGGGGCTCGGGGAGCTGTTTTTT. Its protein is CASGLHRDRGLGELFF.

This clone was found a few times. The chain is built from TRBV5-8 and TRBJ2-3; D remains ambiguous. CDR3 length: 14 amino acids. Germline V CDR1 and CDR2: SGHTS, YDEGEE. V was pared by 6 bases and J by 0 bases, with 11 bases between. The CDR3 DNA sequence: TGTGCCAGCAAGCTGACAACTAGCACAGATACGCAGTATTTT. It specifies CASKLTTSTDTQYF.

The chain combines TRBV6-1 with TRBJ1-4, with 8 bases fitting TRBD1. This CDR3 comprises 15 residues. V gave up 2 bases and J gave up 2 bases; unmatched junction bases: 1. The germline CDR1 and CDR2 sequences are MNHNS and SASEGT. This CDR3 reads CASSEYRGTNEKLFF. In nucleotides, the CDR3 is TGTGCCAGCAGTGAATACAGGGGGACTAATGAAAAACTGTTTTTT.

This clone was seen a single time. The V gene is TRBV5-1, the J gene TRBJ2-3; 11 positions match TRBD1. There are 14 residues in the CDR3. The junction had 0 bases not matched to a gene; V was cut back by 0 bases and J by 6 bases. The germline V gene encodes CDR1 SGHRS and CDR2 YFSETQ. DNA for the CDR3: TGCGCCAGCAGCTTGGGGGACAGGGGGGATACGCAGTATTTT. Translated, it gives CASSLGDRGDTQYF. Using reference TRBV5-1 and TRBJ2-3 for the parts outside the CDR3, the full variable domain is KAGVTQTPRYLIKTRGQQVTLSCSPISGHRSVSWYQQTPGQGLQFLFEYFSETQRNKGNFPGRFSGRQFSNSRSEMNVSTLELGDSALYLCASSLGDRGDTQYFGPGTRLTVL.

This clone occurred a few times. V and J are TRBV27 and TRBJ2-3; no definite D call. With 4 bases removed from V and 3 bases from J, the gap between germline ends came to 11 bases. The CDR3 spans 14 residues. Germline-derived CDR1 and CDR2 are MNHEY and SMNVEV (reference sequence). As DNA, the CDR3 is TGTGCCAGCAGTTCCCGGGTAATGACAGATACGCAGTATTTT. Translating it yields CASSSRVMTDTQYF.

This clone was observed a single time. The V and J genes are TRBV18 and TRBJ1-2, with TRBD1 identical over 7 bases. This CDR3 region has 15 residues. Germline V gene lookup returns CDR1 KGHSH and CDR2 LQKENI. Trimming removed 2 bases from V and 5 bases from J; junction bases left unmatched: 8. The CDR3 loop is CASSPGEGQFYGYTF. The CDR3 DNA is TGTGCCAGCTCACCAGGAGAGGGACAGTTTTATGGCTACACCTTC.

This chain joins TRBV4-1 and TRBJ2-1; 12 bases align to TRBD2. This CDR3 has 15 amino acids. V shed 4 bases and J 10 bases; nucleotides not matched to a gene: 8. The germline gives CDR1 MGHRA, CDR2 YSYEKL. The CDR3 region is CASSLGLAGSREQFF. CDR3 nucleotides: TGCGCCAGCAGCCTTGGACTAGCGGGGTCTCGGGAGCAGTTCTTC.

The chain has TRBV20-1 and TRBJ2-2; weak D call: TRBD2 (5 bases). The CDR3 consists of 11 residues. V lost 6 bases, J lost 6 bases, and 8 bases lay in between. Germline V gives CDR1 DFQATT, CDR2 SNEGSKA (reference sequence). The CDR3 protein is CSALRAGELFF. As DNA, the CDR3 is TGCAGTGCCCTGAGGGCCGGGGAGCTGTTTTTT.

The J gene is TRBJ2-7, the V gene TRBV4-1; 7 bases are shared with TRBD2. V dropped 4 bases and J dropped 2; count of bases not matched to a gene: 5. The CDR3 runs 14 residues. Germline V gene data show CDR1 as MGHRA and CDR2 as YSYEKL. Written as DNA, the CDR3 is TGCGCCAGCAGCCGAGGACTAGTAGCCTACGAGCAGTACGTC. Amino acids: CASSRGLVAYEQYV.

The chain joins TRBV2 to TRBJ2-7; D is unresolved. Germline V gives CDR1 SNHLY, CDR2 FYNNEI. The CDR3 is 14 amino acids. Trimming pared 7 bases from V and 2 bases from J, leaving 15 bases between. The CDR3 nucleotides read TGTGCCAGCAAAGGAGAGGAGTTCACCTACGAGCAGTACTTC. Amino acid sequence: CASKGEEFTYEQYF.

This rearrangement joins TRBV28 to TRBJ2-2; D gene ambiguous. This CDR3 has 13 residues. V was clipped by 7 bases and J by 1 base, with 7 bases between them. The germline V gene has CDR1 MDHEN and CDR2 SYDVKM. The CDR3 sequence is CASKELNTGELFF. Written as DNA, the CDR3 is TGTGCCAGCAAAGAGCTGAACACCGGGGAGCTGTTTTTT. The whole variable domain, remainder taken from reference TRBV28 and TRBJ2-2, is DVKVTQSSRYLVKRTGEKVFLECVQDMDHENMFWYRQDPGLGLRLIYFSYDVKMKEKGDIPEGYSVSREKKERFSLILESASTNQTSMYLCASKELNTGELFFGEGSRLTVL.

This clone was seen a single time. This chain's CDR3 is CASSPPGLYNEQFF. DNA of the CDR3: TGTGCCAGCAGTCCTCCGGGACTGTACAATGAGCAGTTCTTC. This chain joins TRBV2 and TRBJ2-1; TRBD2 is a possible D gene (6 bases). Germline CDR1 and CDR2: SNHLY and FYNNEI. V lost 5 bases and J lost 4, with 12 bases in between. CDR3 length equals 14 residues.

This chain uses TRBV6-4 with TRBJ2-3, with 7 bases aligning to TRBD2. The CDR3 has 16 residues. Per the germline V gene, CDR1 is MRHNA and CDR2 is SNTAGT. V lost 0 bases to trimming and J lost 2 bases; unmatched junction nucleotides: 5. This CDR3 is CASSDSRLADTDTQYF. CDR3 coding DNA: TGTGCCAGCAGTGACTCTCGGCTAGCGGACACAGATACGCAGTATTTT.

The rearrangement joins TRBV5-6 to TRBJ2-6; possible D gene TRBD1, 6 bases. This CDR3 comprises 15 residues. The ends were cut back, 4 bases at V and 1 base at J, with 9 bases in the middle. From germline, CDR1 is SGHDT and CDR2 YYEEEE. The CDR3 DNA sequence: TGTGCCAGCAGCAAAACAGGGTCTGGGGCCAACGTCCTGACTTTC. Protein product: CASSKTGSGANVLTF.

The chain couples TRBV7-3 to TRBJ2-2; D remains unclear. CDR1 and CDR2 (germline): SGHTA, FQGTGA. This CDR3 is 14 amino acids long. Trimming took off 2 bases at V and 2 bases at J, with 6 bases between the two ends. Here the CDR3 reads CASSLLSNTGELFF. The CDR3, as DNA: TGTGCCAGCAGCTTACTAAGCAACACCGGGGAGCTGTTTTTT. Complete variable domain (other parts from reference TRBV7-3 and TRBJ2-2): GAGVSQTPSNKVTEKGKYVELRCDPISGHTALYWYRQSLGQGPEFLIYFQGTGAADDSGLPNDRFFAVRPEGSVSTLKIQRTERGDSAVYLCASSLLSNTGELFFGEGSRLTVL.

The gene calls are TRBV6-1 and TRBJ1-2, with D possibly matching TRBD1 (5 bases). Trimming cost V 3 bases and J 8 bases, with 7 bases left between them. Looked up from germline, CDR1 is MNHNS and CDR2 is SASEGT. This CDR3 is built from 11 residues. The CDR3 nucleotides read TGTGCCAGCAGTGACAGGGTCGGCTACACCTTC. This gives the protein CASSDRVGYTF.

V and J are TRBV7-2 and TRBJ2-7; 10 nucleotides match TRBD1. The trim removed 8 bases at V and 6 bases at J, leaving 10 bases unmatched. This CDR3 is built from 14 residues. The germline V gene has CDR1 SGHTA and CDR2 FQGNSA. CDR3 amino acids: CASGDRGQSGEQYF. DNA for the CDR3: TGTGCCAGCGGAGACAGGGGGCAATCGGGCGAGCAGTACTTC.